The rows below give T cell receptor beta chains drawn from one sample of a study of blood T cell repertoires in COVID-19. TCRdb's copy holds only in-frame clones and misses some; the assay was immunoSEQ multiplex PCR. The table shows 30,000 to 40,000 clones, with about four fifths occurring only once. The sample consisted of peripheral blood. All receptors come from a man in his forties or fifties with acute or convalescent COVID-19. The CDR3 runs from the conserved cysteine through the conserved F or W. A D gene is named only where the DNA matches it firmly. For some rows the clone size is stated as once, few or many, or as a class when expanded; others skip it.

TRBJ2-7,-,TRBV4-2,TRBD1,CASSQETGTGTYEQYF,TGTGCCAGCAGCCAAGAAACCGGGACAGGGACCTACGAGCAGTACTTC
TRBJ1-5,-,TRBV19,-,CASSWGRTNQPQHF,TGTGCCAGTAGTTGGGGCAGAACCAATCAGCCCCAGCATTTT
TRBJ2-7,-,TRBV28,-,CASSSAYEQYF,TGTGCCAGCAGCTCAGCCTACGAGCAGTACTTC
TRBJ2-1,-,TRBV10-3,TRBD1,CAISESATGGNEQFF,TGTGCCATCAGTGAGTCTGCGACAGGGGGCAATGAGCAGTTCTTC
TRBJ2-2,-,TRBV13,-,CASSLVAAGPGIGELFF,TGTGCCAGCAGCTTAGTCGCGGCAGGGCCAGGCATCGGGGAGCTGTTTTTT
TRBJ2-7,-,TRBV5-5,TRBD1,CASSITGGISYEQYF,TGTGCCAGCAGCATAACAGGGGGAATCTCTTACGAGCAGTACTTC
TRBJ1-5,-,TRBV19,-,CASRALGRNSNQPQHF,TGTGCCAGTAGGGCCCTGGGCAGGAATAGCAATCAGCCCCAGCATTTT
TRBJ2-2,few,TRBV7-9,TRBD1,CASSRLGQTNTGELFF,TGTGCCAGCAGCAGATTGGGACAGACTAACACCGGGGAGCTGTTTTTT
TRBJ1-2,-,TRBV19,-,CASSPQQGQANYGYTF,TGTGCCAGTAGTCCACAACAGGGTCAAGCTAACTATGGCTACACCTTC
TRBJ2-1,-,TRBV6-6,TRBD2,CASSYRFQRGGNEQFF,TGTGCCAGCAGTTACCGATTCCAGCGGGGGGGGAATGAGCAGTTCTTC
TRBJ2-1,-,TRBV7-8,-,CASSLALAYNEQFF,TGTGCCAGCAGCTTAGCACTAGCATACAATGAGCAGTTCTTC
TRBJ2-4,-,TRBV27,-,CASSSRGTLAKNIQYF,TGTGCCAGCAGTTCAAGGGGAACCTTAGCCAAAAACATTCAGTACTTC
TRBJ1-4,once,TRBV25-1,TRBD1,CASSPGQGVEKLFF,TGTGCCAGCAGTCCGGGACAGGGGGTGGAAAAACTGTTTTTT
TRBJ1-4,few,TRBV6-5,TRBD1,CASKIGGAGEKLFF,TGTGCCAGCAAGATAGGGGGCGCGGGAGAAAAACTGTTTTTT
TRBJ2-3,-,TRBV5-4,TRBD2,CASSHDPGSGAKDTQYF,TGTGCCAGCAGCCACGACCCGGGTAGCGGGGCTAAAGATACGCAGTATTTT
TRBJ2-5,-,TRBV18,TRBD2,CASSPFDSGRGETQYF,TGTGCCAGCTCACCCTTTGATAGCGGGAGAGGTGAGACCCAGTACTTC
TRBJ1-1,-,TRBV3-1/TRBV3-2,-,CASSQGDLNTEAFF,TGTGCCAGCAGCCAAGGAGATTTGAACACTGAAGCTTTCTTT
TRBJ1-1,-,TRBV7-9,-,CASSMDSNTEAFF,TGTGCCAGCAGCATGGACAGCAACACTGAAGCTTTCTTT
TRBJ1-5,-,TRBV28,-,CASSFGVGGYQPQHF,TGTGCCAGCAGTTTCGGTGTCGGGGGATATCAGCCCCAGCATTTT
TRBJ1-2,-,TRBV19,-,CASSSSGTHLGGYTF,TGTGCCAGTAGTTCCTCCGGGACACACCTGGGTGGCTACACCTTC
TRBJ2-5,-,TRBV11-2,-,CASSLGPGQQETQYF,TGTGCCAGCAGCTTAGGGCCCGGACAGCAAGAGACCCAGTACTTC
TRBJ1-5,few,TRBV6-5,-,CASSRQPYSNQPQHF,TGTGCCAGCAGTCGACAGCCCTATAGCAATCAGCCCCAGCATTTT
TRBJ1-4,-,TRBV25-1,-,CASSLRGRDNEKLFF,TGTGCCAGCAGCCTAAGGGGTCGAGATAATGAAAAACTGTTTTTT
TRBJ2-2,-,TRBV5-1,TRBD2,CASTGTSANTGELFF,TGCGCCAGCACAGGCACTAGCGCGAACACCGGGGAGCTGTTTTTT
TRBJ1-6,once,TRBV5-1,TRBD1,CASSSGDGTGVRRNSPLHF,TGCGCCAGCAGCTCGGGGGACGGGACAGGGGTGAGGAGGAATTCACCCCTCCACTTT
TRBJ2-7,-,TRBV19,-,CASSITLRYEQYF,TGTGCCAGTAGTATAACGCTACGCTACGAGCAGTACTTC
TRBJ2-3,-,TRBV29-1,-,CSVRGDTDTQYF,TGCAGCGTTCGAGGAGACACAGATACGCAGTATTTT
TRBJ1-5,-,TRBV15,-,CATSRDRGRGQPPQHF,TGTGCCACCAGCAGAGATCGCGGCAGGGGCCAACCGCCCCAGCATTTT
TRBJ1-1,-,TRBV19,TRBD1,CATGTGNTEAFF,TGTGCCACCGGGACAGGGAACACTGAAGCTTTCTTT
TRBJ2-3,-,TRBV4-2,TRBD2,CASSRIAGGNTDTQYF,TGTGCCAGCAGCCGAATAGCGGGGGGTAACACAGATACGCAGTATTTT
TRBJ2-2,-,TRBV19,TRBD1,CASSTGQGTTGELFF,TGTGCCAGTAGTACCGGACAGGGGACCACCGGGGAGCTGTTTTTT
TRBJ2-7,-,TRBV11-2,-,CASSLPEEVREQYF,TGTGCCAGCAGCTTACCAGAGGAGGTTCGCGAGCAGTACTTC
TRBJ2-2,-,TRBV5-6,TRBD1,CASSLGQGATLGTGELFF,TGTGCCAGCAGCTTAGGACAGGGGGCAACCTTAGGCACCGGGGAGCTGTTTTTT
TRBJ2-3,-,TRBV10-1,-,CASSDGKGAFTDTQYF,TGCGCCAGCAGTGATGGGAAGGGAGCCTTCACAGATACGCAGTATTTT
TRBJ2-7,-,TRBV5-1,TRBD2,CASSWRHRASPSGSGNEQYF,TGCGCCAGCAGCTGGCGCCACAGGGCCTCGCCGAGCGGGAGCGGAAACGAGCAGTACTTC
TRBJ1-5,-,TRBV5-1,-,CASSLVGAGNQPQHF,TGCGCCAGCAGCTTGGTGGGGGCGGGTAATCAGCCCCAGCATTTT
TRBJ2-1,-,TRBV18,-,CASSQRDSYNEQFF,TGTGCCAGCTCACAACGAGACTCCTACAATGAGCAGTTCTTC
TRBJ2-7,-,TRBV5-4,-,CASSLSGAWSYEQYF,TGTGCCAGCAGCTTATCTGGGGCATGGTCCTACGAGCAGTACTTC
TRBJ2-1,-,TRBV4-1,TRBD2,CASSQDRSGTALGNEQFF,TGCGCCAGCAGCCAAGATCGTAGCGGGACTGCATTAGGTAATGAGCAGTTCTTC
TRBJ2-7,-,TRBV2,TRBD1,CASTWTGDPYEQYF,TGTGCCAGCACGTGGACAGGGGATCCCTACGAGCAGTACTTC
TRBJ2-5,-,TRBV2,TRBD1,CASRGDRGHVQETQYF,TGTGCCAGCAGGGGTGACAGGGGGCACGTTCAAGAGACCCAGTACTTC
TRBJ1-6,-,TRBV5-4,TRBD1,CASSFAGGNSPLHF,TGTGCCAGCAGCTTCGCAGGGGGTAATTCACCCCTCCACTTT
TRBJ1-3,once,TRBV2,TRBD1,CASRQGASGNTIYF,TGTGCCAGCAGACAGGGGGCCTCTGGAAACACCATATATTTT
TRBJ1-2,-,TRBV7-8,TRBD1,CASSLVPGQVGYTF,TGTGCCAGCAGCTTAGTCCCTGGACAGGTTGGCTACACCTTC
TRBJ1-2,-,TRBV20-1,-,CSASEAGFNYGYTF,TGCAGTGCTAGTGAGGCAGGGTTTAACTATGGCTACACCTTC
TRBJ2-7,-,TRBV19,-,CASSISGDEQYF,TGTGCCAGTAGTATATCCGGGGACGAGCAGTACTTC
TRBJ2-1,once,TRBV29-1,-,CSVLESSYNEQFF,TGCAGCGTGCTCGAGAGCTCCTACAATGAGCAGTTCTTC
TRBJ2-7,-,TRBV7-9,TRBD1,CASSSNDRGINHEQYF,TGTGCCAGCAGCTCGAACGACAGGGGCATAAACCACGAGCAGTACTTC
TRBJ1-2,-,TRBV10-3,TRBD1,CAISVSQDREFYGYTF,TGTGCCATCAGTGTCAGTCAGGACAGGGAGTTCTATGGCTACACCTTC
TRBJ2-2,-,TRBV27,TRBD1,CASSLEQGDTGELFF,TGTGCCAGCAGTTTGGAACAGGGGGACACCGGGGAGCTGTTTTTT
TRBJ1-5,once,TRBV27,-,CASSPRLTVGNQPQHF,TGTGCCAGCAGTCCCCGCCTGACAGTGGGCAATCAGCCCCAGCATTTT
TRBJ2-2,medium-sized,TRBV7-3,-,CASSLGGNGELFF,TGTGCCAGCAGCTTAGGGGGCAACGGGGAGCTGTTTTTT
TRBJ1-2,-,TRBV25-1,-,CASSETLISRTENYGYTF,TGTGCCAGCAGTGAGACCCTCATATCTAGGACAGAGAACTATGGCTACACCTTC